Below, 19 T cell receptor beta chains from the same sample are listed, as sequenced in a study of blood T cell repertoires in COVID-19. Method: immunoSEQ multiplex PCR; TCRdb's copy keeps in-frame clones and lacks some. The sample contains 120,000 to 150,000 clones, roughly 90% of which appear only once. Sequencing was carried out using peripheral blood. The receptors stem from a man aged 45-65 years with active or convalescent COVID-19.

V gene TRBV2 combines with J gene TRBJ1-6; D gene ambiguous. CDR1 is SNHLY and CDR2 is FYNNEI in the germline V gene. V lost 5 bases to trimming and J lost 0 bases, with 11 bases between them. CDR3 length: 16 residues. CDR3 sequence reads: CASSLTASSYNSPLHF. In nucleotides, the CDR3 is TGTGCCAGCAGTTTAACCGCCAGCTCCTATAATTCACCCCTCCACTTT.

The chain links TRBV12-3 or TRBV12-4 to TRBJ2-3, with 7 bases lining up with TRBD1. Germline trimming cut 5 bases from V and 8 bases from J; bases unmatched to any gene: 4. The CDR3 totals 12 residues. The CDR3 reads CASSRDRVTQYF. In DNA form, the CDR3 reads TGTGCCAGCAGTCGCGACAGGGTTACGCAGTATTTT.

The CDR3 region has the DNA TGTGCCAGCTCAGGGGTCCCCACCTACGAGCAGTACTTC. This sequence encodes CASSGVPTYEQYF. V gene TRBV19 combines with J gene TRBJ2-7, with D perhaps matching TRBD1 (6 bases). This CDR3 region has 13 residues. Per the germline V gene, CDR1 is LNHDA and CDR2 is SQIVND (reference sequence). Trimming removed 9 bases at V and 2 bases at J, with 14 bases between.

V gene TRBV24-1 combines with J gene TRBJ2-5; possible D gene TRBD1, 6 bases. CDR3 size: 15 residues. Germline lookup yields CDR1 KGHDR and CDR2 SFDVKD. V gave up 3 bases and J gave up 7 bases, with 17 bases separating them. CDR3 amino acids: CATSDPTGYEGTQYF. In DNA form, the CDR3 reads TGTGCCACCAGTGATCCAACAGGGTATGAAGGGACCCAGTACTTC.

The rearrangement links TRBV20-1 to TRBJ1-3, with no clear D. The germline V gene encodes CDR1 DFQATT and CDR2 SNEGSKA (reference sequence). CDR3 length: 13 residues. The ends were cut back, 3 bases at V and 0 bases at J, with 6 bases in the middle. The CDR3 region is CSASVISGNTIYF. CDR3 bases: TGCAGTGCTAGTGTAATCTCTGGAAACACCATATATTTT.

The V and J genes are TRBV10-2 and TRBJ2-1, with TRBD2 identical over 14 bases. The CDR3 is made up of 16 amino acids. The V gene end was trimmed by 6 bases and the J gene end by 10 bases; junction bases not matched to a gene: 11. Germline V gene data show CDR1 as WSHSY and CDR2 as SAAADI. CDR3 coding DNA: TGCGCCAGCAGAAGGCCGGGACTAGCGGGAGAGGAGGAGCAGTTCTTC. It specifies CASRRPGLAGEEEQFF.

The gene calls are TRBV7-9 and TRBJ2-3; 13 positions agree with TRBD2. The germline CDR1 and CDR2 sequences are SEHNR and FQNEAQ (reference sequence). Germline trimming cut 5 bases from V and 5 bases from J; bases unmatched to any gene: 10. This CDR3 spans 17 amino acids. CDR3 region: CASSLGTSGTGIDTQYF. The CDR3 region has the DNA TGTGCCAGCAGCCTCGGGACTAGCGGGACGGGTATAGATACGCAGTATTTT.

Details on this clone: Relative to the germline gene, one junction end is altered; a read error may explain this. The chain couples TRBV29-1 to TRBJ2-3; no reliable D call. Germline values: CDR1 SQVTM, CDR2 ANQGSEA. The CDR3 sequence is 13 residues long. As DNA, the CDR3 is TGCAGCGTCGAAGATTCGGGCACAGATACGCAGTATTTT. Its protein is CSVEDSGTDTQYF.

This clone was recorded only once. The genes are TRBV7-8 and TRBJ1-5; 10 nucleotides align to TRBD1. The CDR3 extends over 15 amino acids. Trimming removed 5 bases from V and 6 bases from J; junction bases left unmatched: 7. CDR1 is SGHVS and CDR2 is FQNEAQ in the germline V gene. The CDR3 DNA is TGTGCCAGCAGCGAGACAGGGGGCATTCGTCAGCCCCAGCATTTT. This translates into CASSETGGIRQPQHF.

This rearrangement joins TRBV9 to TRBJ2-7; TRBD1 might be the D (7 bases). V dropped 0 bases and J dropped 5 bases, with 12 bases sitting between them. The CDR3 has 14 residues. Germline V gives CDR1 SGDLS, CDR2 YYNGEE. The CDR3 bases are TGTGCCAGCAGCGTAGCTACCAGGGGGGACGAGCAGTACTTC. Encoded protein: CASSVATRGDEQYF.

The genes are TRBV5-5 and TRBJ1-5; TRBD1 is a possible D gene (5 bases). Per germline, CDR1 SGHKS and CDR2 YYEKEE (reference sequence). V lost 1 base, J lost 7 bases, and 9 bases lay in between. The CDR3 contains 13 residues. The CDR3, as DNA: TGTGCCAGCAGCTTGAAGGGGAGGCAGCCCCAGCATTTT. Translation: CASSLKGRQPQHF.

The chain couples TRBV5-1 to TRBJ2-3, with 8 bases aligning to TRBD2. J was trimmed by 3 bases and V by 0 bases; bases with no gene match: 6. Germline-derived CDR1 and CDR2 are SGHRS and YFSETQ. CDR3 length equals 16 residues. This chain's CDR3 is CASSLGTSGRTDTQYF. Written as DNA, the CDR3 is TGCGCCAGCAGCTTGGGAACGAGCGGGAGAACAGATACGCAGTATTTT.

The chain is built from TRBV11-2 and TRBJ2-1; weak D call: TRBD2 (5 bases). Germline loops: CDR1 SGHAT, CDR2 FQNNGV. The CDR3 is made up of 13 amino acids. Deletions cut 3 bases from V and 8 bases from J, with 11 bases between. The CDR3 DNA reads TGTGCCAGCAGCTTCCGTCCGCGGGATGAGCAGTTCTTC. Encoded protein: CASSFRPRDEQFF. The whole variable domain, remainder taken from reference TRBV11-2 and TRBJ2-1, is EAGVAQSPRYKIIEKRQSVAFWCNPISGHATLYWYQQILGQGPKLLIQFQNNGVVDDSQLPKDRFSAERLKGVDSTLKIQPAKLEDSAVYLCASSFRPRDEQFFGPGTRLTVL.

The CDR3 DNA reads TGTGCCAGCTCACCACCCCCTTTAGCGATTAAAGGCAATGAGCAGTTCTTC. Its translation: CASSPPPLAIKGNEQFF. This sequence joins TRBV18 and TRBJ2-1; perhaps TRBD2 as D (5 bases). Per the germline V gene, CDR1 is KGHSH and CDR2 is LQKENI. This CDR3 region has 17 residues. The ends were cut back, 0 bases at V and 6 bases at J, with 18 bases in the middle.

The chain joins TRBV9 to TRBJ1-1; 7 bases are shared with TRBD1. With V trimmed by 4 bases and J by 8 bases, 20 bases remained unmatched. The CDR3 consists of 17 residues. Germline-derived CDR1 and CDR2 are SGDLS and YYNGEE. DNA of the CDR3: TGTGCCAGCAGCCCCCAACCCGGGACAGCCTATGCCACCGAAGCTTTCTTT. This encodes CASSPQPGTAYATEAFF.

The J gene is TRBJ2-1, the V gene TRBV27; D is possibly TRBD2 (6 bases). The CDR3 is 12 amino acids. CDR1 and CDR2 (germline): MNHEY, SMNVEV (reference sequence). V lost 2 bases, J lost 10 bases, and 9 bases lay in between. CDR3 sequence: CASSLPGLEQFF. CDR3 in DNA: TGTGCCAGCAGTTTACCTGGACTAGAGCAGTTCTTC.

This sequence joins TRBV18 and TRBJ2-7, with D perhaps TRBD2 (6 bases). V was clipped by 6 bases and J by 7 bases, with 16 bases between them. This CDR3 contains 13 residues. Germline-derived CDR1 and CDR2 are KGHSH and LQKENI. The CDR3 coding sequence is TGTGCCAGCTCCCGGGACTCTTATACGGAGCAGTACTTC. Encoded protein: CASSRDSYTEQYF.

The chain has TRBV5-1 and TRBJ2-5; 10 bases match TRBD1. The CDR3 is 15 amino acids. V shed 5 bases and J 5 bases; nucleotides not matched to a gene: 9. Germline V gene lookup returns CDR1 SGHRS and CDR2 YFSETQ. The CDR3, as DNA: TGCGCCAGCAGTCGCGGACAGGGGGTGGAGGAGACCCAGTACTTC. Translation: CASSRGQGVEETQYF.

The chain recombines TRBV6-5 with TRBJ1-2, with D perhaps TRBD1 (5 bases). Trimming pared 6 bases from V and 5 bases from J, leaving 16 bases between. The CDR3 extends over 14 amino acids. CDR1 is MNHEY and CDR2 is SVGAGI in the germline V gene. The CDR3 is CASREGPGTYGYTF. The DNA for the CDR3 is TGTGCCAGCAGGGAGGGGCCAGGGACGTATGGCTACACCTTC.